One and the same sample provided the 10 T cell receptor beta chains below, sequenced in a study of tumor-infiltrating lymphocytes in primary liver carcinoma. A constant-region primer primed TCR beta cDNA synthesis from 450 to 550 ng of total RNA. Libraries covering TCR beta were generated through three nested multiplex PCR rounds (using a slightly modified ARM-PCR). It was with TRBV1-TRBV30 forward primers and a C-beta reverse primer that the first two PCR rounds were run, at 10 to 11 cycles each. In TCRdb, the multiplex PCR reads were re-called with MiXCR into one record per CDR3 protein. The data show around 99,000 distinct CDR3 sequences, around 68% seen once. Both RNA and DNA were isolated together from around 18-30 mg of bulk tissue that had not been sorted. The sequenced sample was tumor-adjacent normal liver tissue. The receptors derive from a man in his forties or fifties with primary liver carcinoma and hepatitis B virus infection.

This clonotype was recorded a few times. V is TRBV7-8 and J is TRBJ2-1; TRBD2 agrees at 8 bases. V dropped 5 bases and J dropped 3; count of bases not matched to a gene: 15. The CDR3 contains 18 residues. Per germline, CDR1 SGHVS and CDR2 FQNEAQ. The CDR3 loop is CASSQSPLSGSGYNEQFF. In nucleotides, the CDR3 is TGTGCCAGCAGCCAGTCCCCCCTCAGCGGGAGTGGCTACAATGAGCAGTTCTTC.

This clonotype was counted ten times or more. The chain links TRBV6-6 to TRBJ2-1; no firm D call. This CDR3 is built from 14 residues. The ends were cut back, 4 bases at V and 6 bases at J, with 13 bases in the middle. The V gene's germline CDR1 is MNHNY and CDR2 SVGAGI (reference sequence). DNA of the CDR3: TGTGCCAGCAGTTCGCATACGTCGAGCAATGAGCAGTTCTTC. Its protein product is CASSSHTSSNEQFF.

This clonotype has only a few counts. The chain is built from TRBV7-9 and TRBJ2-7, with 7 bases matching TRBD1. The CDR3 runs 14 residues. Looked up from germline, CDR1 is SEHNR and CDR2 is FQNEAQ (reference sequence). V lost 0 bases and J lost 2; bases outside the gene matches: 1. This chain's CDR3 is CASSLATGPYEQYF. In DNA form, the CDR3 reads TGTGCCAGCAGCTTAGCGACAGGGCCCTACGAGCAGTACTTC. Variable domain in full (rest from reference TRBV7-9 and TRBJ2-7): DTGVSQNPRHKITKRGQNVTFRCDPISEHNRLYWYRQTLGQGPEFLTYFQNEAQLEKSRLLSDRFSAERPKGSFSTLEIQRTEQGDSAMYLCASSLATGPYEQYFGPGTRLTVT.

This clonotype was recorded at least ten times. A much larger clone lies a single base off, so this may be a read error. CDR3 residues: CASSLGLGSYNEQFF. The CDR3 region has the DNA TGTGCCAGCAGCTTAGGCCTGGGATCCTACAATGAGCAGTTCTTC. The chain combines TRBV11-2 with TRBJ2-1; D is unclear. Germline CDR1 SGHAT, CDR2 FQNNGV. The V gene lost 1 base and the J gene lost 1 base, with 8 bases spanning the gap. This CDR3 spans 15 amino acids.

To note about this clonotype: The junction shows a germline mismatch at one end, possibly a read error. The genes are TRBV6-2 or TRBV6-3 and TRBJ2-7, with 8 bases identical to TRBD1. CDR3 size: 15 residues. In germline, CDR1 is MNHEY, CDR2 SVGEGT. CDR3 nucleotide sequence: TGTGCCGGCAGCCGCCTGGGACAGGAGGCCTACGAGCAGTACTTC. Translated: CAGSRLGQEAYEQYF.

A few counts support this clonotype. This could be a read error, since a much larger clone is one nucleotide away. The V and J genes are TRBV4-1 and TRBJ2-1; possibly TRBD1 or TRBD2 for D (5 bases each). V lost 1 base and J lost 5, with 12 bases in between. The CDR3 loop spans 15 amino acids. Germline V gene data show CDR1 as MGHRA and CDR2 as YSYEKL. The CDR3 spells CASSQAGTMDNEQFF. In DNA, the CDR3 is TGCGCCAGCAGCCAAGCCGGGACGATGGACAATGAGCAGTTCTTC.

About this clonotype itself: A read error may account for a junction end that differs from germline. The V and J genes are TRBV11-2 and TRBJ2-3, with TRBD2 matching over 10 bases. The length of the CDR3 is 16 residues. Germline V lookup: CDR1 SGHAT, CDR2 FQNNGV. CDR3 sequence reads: CASSLEGLAWRGTQYF. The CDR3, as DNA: TGTGCCAGCAGCTTAGAGGGACTAGCGTGGAGAGGTACGCAGTATTTC.

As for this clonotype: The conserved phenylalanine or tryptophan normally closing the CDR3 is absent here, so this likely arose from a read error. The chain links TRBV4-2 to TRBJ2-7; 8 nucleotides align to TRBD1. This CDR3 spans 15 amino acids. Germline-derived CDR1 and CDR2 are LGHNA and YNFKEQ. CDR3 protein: CASSQQGQDFYVQYL. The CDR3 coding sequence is TGTGCCAGCAGCCAACAGGGACAGGATTTCTACGTGCAGTACCTC.

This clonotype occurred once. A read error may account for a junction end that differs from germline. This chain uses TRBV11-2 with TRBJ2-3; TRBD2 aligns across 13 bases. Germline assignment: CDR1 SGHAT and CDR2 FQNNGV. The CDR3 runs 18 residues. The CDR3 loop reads CASSLTTSGRAGRYTQYF. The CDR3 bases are TGTGCTAGCAGCTTAACCACTAGCGGGAGGGCGGGGCGATATACGCAGTATTTT.

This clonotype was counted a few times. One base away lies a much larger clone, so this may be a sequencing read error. CDR3 amino acids: CASNQGPDEQYF. The CDR3 nucleotides read TGTGCCAGCAATCAGGGGCCCGACGAGCAGTACTTC. The rearrangement joins TRBV6-5 to TRBJ2-7; possible D gene TRBD1, 6 bases. In germline, CDR1 is MNHEY, CDR2 SVGAGI. CDR3 length: 12 residues. Trimming removed 7 bases at V and 5 bases at J, with 12 bases between.